Listed below are T cell receptor beta chains from one sample, sequenced in a study of cytomegalovirus exposure and HLA in healthy donors. TCRdb's copy holds only in-frame clones and misses some; the assay was immunoSEQ multiplex PCR. The repertoire consists of 300,000 to 450,000 clones, with roughly 88% occurring once and the leading ten covering under 0.95%. The source material was PBMCs. The receptor set was obtained from a woman aged 18-35 years in good health and CMV-seronegative. CDR3s include the opening cysteine and the closing phenylalanine or tryptophan. The order of the fields is D gene, CDR3 length, V gene, J gene, clone size, CDR3 DNA, CDR3 protein. A D gene is named only where the DNA matches it firmly. For some rows the clone size is stated as once, few or many, or as a class when expanded; others skip it.

TRBD2	15	TRBV6-5	TRBJ2-1	.	TGTGCCAGCAGTTCTCGGACTAGCGGAGGGAATGAGCAGTTCTTC	CASSSRTSGGNEQFF
TRBD1	15	TRBV5-1	TRBJ1-4	.	TGCGCCAGCAGCTTGGGGCAGGGGGCGGGTGAAAAACTGTTTTTT	CASSLGQGAGEKLFF
TRBD2	17	TRBV15	TRBJ2-2	.	TGTGCCACCAGAGACGGATCCAGCGGGGGGTACACCGGGGAGCTGTTTTTT	CATRDGSSGGYTGELFF
.	12	TRBV29-1	TRBJ2-5	.	TGCAGCGTCGGAGGTTATCTAGAGACCCAGTACTTC	CSVGGYLETQYF
.	13	TRBV10-1	TRBJ1-2	.	TGCGCCAGCAGTGAGACGGCTAACTATGGCTACACCTTC	CASSETANYGYTF
TRBD2	14	TRBV6-5	TRBJ2-5	.	TGTGCCAGCAGTTATGTTAGCGGGGGGGGGACCCAGTACTTC	CASSYVSGGGTQYF
.	15	TRBV6-6	TRBJ1-2	.	TGTGCCAGCAGTTACGGGCAGGGCACTAACTATGGCTACACCTTC	CASSYGQGTNYGYTF
.	14	TRBV18	TRBJ1-1	.	TGTGCCAGCTCACCAGAGGTTGGTGTGACTGAAGCTTTCTTT	CASSPEVGVTEAFF
.	15	TRBV7-8	TRBJ1-6	.	TGTGCCAGCAGCTTAGTAGGCCGCGGGGGTTCACCCCTCCACTTT	CASSLVGRGGSPLHF
TRBD1	14	TRBV27	TRBJ2-7	.	TGTGCCAGCAGACTTATCGGGACAGTCTACGAGCAGTACTTC	CASRLIGTVYEQYF
TRBD2	17	TRBV7-9	TRBJ2-3	.	TGTGCCAGCAGCTTAGCGGCATTAGCGGGGGGCACAGATACGCAGTATTTT	CASSLAALAGGTDTQYF
TRBD1	16	TRBV28	TRBJ1-5	few	TGTGCCAGCAGTTTAGCCCGGGACAGGGTGGGTCAGCCCCAGCATTTT	CASSLARDRVGQPQHF
TRBD1	14	TRBV5-6	TRBJ1-2	few	TGTGCCAGCAGCGGCCCCGGAACAGGGGATGGCTACACCTTC	CASSGPGTGDGYTF
.	17	TRBV4-1	TRBJ2-7	.	TGCGCCAGCAGCCAAGCTGGGCTGGGGCCAGAGAATTACGAGCAGTACTTC	CASSQAGLGPENYEQYF
TRBD1	15	TRBV5-1	TRBJ2-1	.	TGCGCCAGCAGCGAGGGACAGGGAAACAACAATGAGCAGTTCTTC	CASSEGQGNNNEQFF
TRBD2	14	TRBV11-2	TRBJ2-7	.	TGTGCCAGCAGCTTATTAGCGGGAGCTTACGAGCAGTACTTC	CASSLLAGAYEQYF
TRBD2	16	TRBV6-1	TRBJ2-3	.	TGTGCCAGCAGTGGTAGCGGGGGGGCCCGCACAGATACGCAGTATTTT	CASSGSGGARTDTQYF
TRBD2	16	TRBV27	TRBJ2-2	.	TGTGCCAGCAGTTTGCGAGGACTAGCGTCCACCGGGGAGCTGTTTTTT	CASSLRGLASTGELFF
TRBD2	15	TRBV5-1	TRBJ2-1	.	TGCGCCAGCAGCCCCATGGGACTAGCGCGACTTGAGCAGTTCTTC	CASSPMGLARLEQFF
.	15	TRBV5-8	TRBJ2-3	.	TGTGCCAGCAGCTTGTCGCGGTCCTTCACAGATACGCAGTATTTT	CASSLSRSFTDTQYF
.	16	TRBV7-9	TRBJ1-2	.	TGTGCCAGCAGGCCATCCTCCGGGAGTCCAAACTATGGCTACACCTTC	CASRPSSGSPNYGYTF
.	14	TRBV2	TRBJ2-7	few	TGTGCCAGCAGTGTTGCGGGATATTTCTACGAGCAGTACTTC	CASSVAGYFYEQYF
TRBD1	13	TRBV15	TRBJ1-2	.	TGTGCCACCAGCAGATGGACAGGTTATGGCTACACCTTC	CATSRWTGYGYTF
TRBD1	15	TRBV6-5	TRBJ1-5	.	TGTGCCAGCAGTTCCGGACAGGGCGCGTATGGCCCCCAGCATTTT	CASSSGQGAYGPQHF
.	15	TRBV29-1	TRBJ2-3	once	TGCAGCGTTGAGCATGGGGGGGCGCCTGCAGATACGCAGTATTTT	CSVEHGGAPADTQYF
.	14	TRBV14	TRBJ2-7	.	TGTGCCAGCAGCAGGGAATGGGAGCTCGACGAGCAGTACTTC	CASSREWELDEQYF
TRBD1	15	TRBV7-9	TRBJ2-2	.	TGTGCCAGCAGCTCCGGGACAGGGTCCACCGGGGAGCTGTTTTTT	CASSSGTGSTGELFF
TRBD2	16	TRBV6-1	TRBJ2-1	.	TGTGCCAGCAGTGTGACACTAGCGGGAGGTAGGGATGAGCAGTTCTTC	CASSVTLAGGRDEQFF
TRBD2	15	TRBV4-2	TRBJ2-2	.	TGTGCCAGCAGTCCGACTAGCGGGGGGACCGGGGAGCTGTTTTTT	CASSPTSGGTGELFF
.	13	TRBV18	TRBJ1-4	few	TGTGCCAGCTCAAGAACAGGAAATGAAAAACTGTTTTTT	CASSRTGNEKLFF
.	12	TRBV25-1	TRBJ2-5	.	TGTGCCAGCAGTGAATTAGAAGAGACCCAGTACTTC	CASSELEETQYF
.	11	TRBV28	TRBJ1-4	.	TGTGCCAGCAGTTCGTCGTTAAAACTGTTTTTT	CASSSSLKLFF
.	13	TRBV30	TRBJ2-5	.	TGTGCCTGGAGTTTGGGGCTGGGAGAGACCCAGTACTTC	CAWSLGLGETQYF
.	10	TRBV30	TRBJ2-7	.	TGTGCCTGGGGCAGAGGCGAGCAGTACTTC	CAWGRGEQYF
.	15	TRBV6-6	TRBJ2-3	once	TGTGCCAGCGCACCTCAAGGGGGGGCGGCAGATACGCAGTATTTT	CASAPQGGAADTQYF